A selection of T cell receptor beta chains follows, all from one sample in a study of T cells in lung cancer brain metastases. Profiled with immunoSEQ multiplex PCR; TCRdb holds only in-frame clones, not every one. Of around 2,300 clones listed, just over 90% are singletons. Sequencing used tumor tissue from a brain metastasis. These TCRs come from a man aged 70-80 years with non-small cell lung cancer that had spread to the brain. The CDR3 runs from the conserved cysteine through the conserved F or W. The order of the fields is D gene, clone size, J gene, V gene, CDR3 protein, CDR3 DNA. D genes are given only for firm matches. For some rows the clone size is stated as once, few or many, or as a class when expanded; others skip it.

TRBD1	once	TRBJ2-3	TRBV11-1	CASSVDRATDTQYF	TGTGCCAGCAGCGTGGACAGGGCCACAGATACGCAGTATTTT
-	-	TRBJ2-7	TRBV27	CASSLLPLYEQYF	TGTGCCAGCAGTTTATTGCCCCTCTACGAGCAGTACTTC
TRBD1	-	TRBJ2-5	TRBV7-9	CASSLDLGQGVAQYF	TGTGCCAGCAGCTTAGATCTGGGTCAGGGGGTAGCCCAGTACTTC
-	-	TRBJ1-2	TRBV7-2	CASSLQGSYGYTF	TGTGCCAGCAGCTTACAGGGGAGCTATGGCTACACCTTT
-	-	TRBJ1-3	TRBV4-2	CASSQRGSGNTIYF	TGTGCCAGCAGCCAACGGGGGTCTGGAAACACCATATATTTT
-	-	TRBJ1-1	TRBV18	CASSPKENTEAFF	TGTGCCAGCTCACCGAAGGAGAACACTGAAGCTTTCTTT
-	-	TRBJ2-4	TRBV19	CASSPPALAKNIQYF	TGTGCCAGTAGCCCCCCGGCGTTAGCCAAAAACATTCAGTACTTC
-	-	TRBJ2-3	TRBV10-3	CAISVGQGPTDTQYF	TGTGCCATCAGTGTTGGGCAGGGCCCTACAGATACGCAGTATTTT
-	few	TRBJ2-6	TRBV2	CASRYSTGANVLTF	TGTGCCAGCAGGTATTCAACCGGGGCCAACGTCCTGACTTTC
-	-	TRBJ2-3	TRBV5-4	CASSFRATSTDTQYF	TGTGCCAGCAGCTTTAGGGCAACTAGCACAGATACGCAGTATTTT
-	-	TRBJ2-7	TRBV30	CAWKDRQKQYF	TGTGCCTGGAAAGACAGGCAAAAGCAGTACTTC
-	-	TRBJ2-1	TRBV9	CASSLGTSVSYNEQFF	TGTGCCAGCAGCCTCGGGACTTCTGTCTCCTACAATGAGCAGTTCTTC
TRBD2	-	TRBJ2-5	TRBV28	CASSISGGAETQYF	TGTGCCAGCAGTATTAGCGGGGGGGCAGAGACCCAGTACTTC
TRBD1	-	TRBJ1-6	TRBV9	CASSVRGHGSPLHF	TGTGCCAGCAGCGTGAGGGGGCATGGTTCACCCCTCCACTTT
TRBD1	-	TRBJ1-6	TRBV5-6	CASSLPGTGYNSPLHF	TGTGCCAGCAGCTTGCCGGGGACAGGATATAATTCACCCCTCCACTTT
TRBD2	-	TRBJ2-1	TRBV4-3	CASSQDYASGGNEQFF	TGCGCCAGCAGCCAAGATTACGCTAGCGGGGGAAATGAGCAGTTCTTC
-	-	TRBJ1-1	TRBV20-1	CSARRDHQAFF	TGCAGTGCTAGAAGGGACCACCAAGCTTTCTTT
-	-	TRBJ2-7	TRBV19	CASNPTGSAYEQYF	TGTGCCAGTAACCCTACCGGGTCCGCCTACGAGCAGTACTTC
-	-	TRBJ2-5	TRBV7-9	CASSNLLGNEETQYF	TGTGCCAGCAGCAACCTTCTAGGTAATGAGGAGACCCAGTACTTC
-	once	TRBJ2-7	TRBV19	CASARSENYEQYF	TGTGCCAGTGCCAGGTCTGAGAACTACGAACAGTACTTC
TRBD2	-	TRBJ2-7	TRBV30	CAWNCGSDYEQYF	TGTGCCTGGAACTGCGGGAGCGACTACGAGCAGTACTTC
TRBD1	-	TRBJ2-5	TRBV29-1	CSVDLQGVWETQYF	TGCAGCGTTGATCTACAGGGGGTTTGGGAGACCCAGTACTTC
-	-	TRBJ1-5	TRBV27	CASSPGTGYQPQHF	TGTGCCAGCAGCCCCGGGACCGGGTATCAGCCCCAGCATTTT
-	-	TRBJ1-5	TRBV15	CATSRDRSAVQPQHF	TGTGCCACCAGCAGAGATCGGTCCGCAGTCCAGCCCCAGCATTTT
-	-	TRBJ2-3	TRBV7-2	CASSLVPGAGDTQYF	TGTGCCAGCAGCTTAGTCCCCGGAGCGGGAGATACGCAGTATTTT
-	once	TRBJ1-1	TRBV5-1	CASSSPGLSTGESEAFF	TGCGCCAGCAGCTCCCCAGGGCTCTCCACGGGGGAGAGTGAAGCTTTCTTT
-	-	TRBJ1-2	TRBV27	CASSREGRPLNGYTF	TGTGCCAGCAGCCGCGAGGGACGCCCGTTGAACGGCTACACCTTC
-	-	TRBJ1-5	TRBV29-1	CSLSGGQTTYQPQHF	TGCAGCCTTTCCGGGGGACAAACTACGTATCAGCCCCAGCATTTT
TRBD1	-	TRBJ1-3	TRBV30	CAWSGWDRGSGNTIYF	TGTGCCTGGAGCGGCTGGGACAGGGGGTCCGGAAACACCATATATTTT
-	-	TRBJ2-5	TRBV28	CASSLSRRDKETQYF	TGTGCCAGCAGTTTGTCGCGCAGGGACAAGGAGACCCAGTACTTC
-	-	TRBJ1-5	TRBV25-1	CASSLSRGPQHF	TGTGCCAGCAGCCTCTCACGGGGGCCCCAGCATTTT
-	-	TRBJ2-5	TRBV4-1	CASSQGSGQETQYF	TGCGCCAGCAGCCAAGGTAGCGGCCAAGAGACCCAGTACTTC
-	-	TRBJ1-2	TRBV6-5	CASRDGGLDGYTF	TGTGCCAGCAGAGACGGGGGGTTAGATGGCTACACCTTC
-	-	TRBJ2-5	TRBV18	CASSPTGNQETQYF	TGTGCCAGCTCACCCACAGGGAACCAAGAGACCCAGTACTTC
-	-	TRBJ2-2	TRBV7-2	CASRTVAGITGELFF	TGTGCCAGCAGGACCGTAGCCGGTATCACCGGGGAGCTGTTTTTT
-	-	TRBJ2-3	TRBV7-6	CASSLDRVDTQYF	TGTGCCAGCAGCTTAGACCGGGTAGATACGCAGTATTTT
TRBD2	-	TRBJ2-3	TRBV5-1	CASSRTSGRADTQYF	TGCGCCAGCAGCCGGACTAGCGGGAGGGCAGATACGCAGTATTTT
-	-	TRBJ2-2	TRBV28	CASTRGANTGELFF	TGTGCCAGCACCCGAGGGGCGAACACCGGGGAGCTGTTTTTT
-	once	TRBJ1-1	TRBV30	CAWSGGQYEAFF	TGTGCCTGGAGTGGTGGGCAGTATGAAGCTTTCTTT
-	-	TRBJ1-1	TRBV7-2	CASNSGTLSTEAFF	TGTGCCAGCAACTCCGGGACCCTATCCACTGAAGCTTTCTTT
TRBD1	-	TRBJ1-2	TRBV2	CASKGQGTFQHGYTF	TGTGCCAGCAAGGGACAGGGAACTTTCCAGCATGGCTACACCTTC
-	-	TRBJ2-2	TRBV5-1	CASSPTGTSNTGELFF	TGCGCCAGCAGCCCCACCGGGACTTCGAACACCGGGGAGCTGTTTTTT
-	-	TRBJ1-4	TRBV9	CASSVVGRPDEKLFF	TGTGCCAGCAGCGTAGTTGGCCGCCCCGATGAAAAACTGTTTTTT
TRBD1	-	TRBJ1-2	TRBV6-5	CASSRDSNYGYTF	TGTGCCAGCAGTCGGGACAGTAACTATGGCTACACCTTC
TRBD1	-	TRBJ2-5	TRBV25-1	CASSSTRLGTAQETQYF	TGTGCCAGCAGTTCCACGAGGCTAGGGACAGCACAAGAGACCCAGTACTTC
-	-	TRBJ1-2	TRBV30	CAWSVLLRTANYGYTF	TGTGCCTGGAGTGTCTTACTAAGGACAGCTAACTATGGCTACACCTTC
-	-	TRBJ1-4	TRBV5-6	CASSTQVNNEKLFF	TGTGCCAGCAGCACCCAGGTGAACAATGAAAAACTGTTTTTT
TRBD1	-	TRBJ1-2	TRBV7-2	CASSLAGQGGHGYTF	TGTGCCAGCAGCTTAGCAGGACAGGGGGGCCACGGCTACACCTTC
-	-	TRBJ2-2	TRBV9	CASSVSGRVDTGELFF	TGTGCCAGCAGCGTCTCTGGGCGGGTAGACACCGGGGAGCTGTTTTTT
-	-	TRBJ2-5	TRBV7-8	CASSLGGTKETQYF	TGTGCCAGCAGCTTAGGCGGGACGAAAGAGACCCAGTACTTC
-	-	TRBJ2-2	TRBV18	CASSPREQGTGELFF	TGTGCCAGCTCACCCCGCGAGCAGGGAACCGGGGAGCTGTTTTTT
TRBD1	-	TRBJ2-3	TRBV5-6	CTSSQGASVLYTDTQYF	TGTACCAGCAGCCAGGGGGCTAGCGTACTATACACAGATACGCAGTATTTT
TRBD2	-	TRBJ2-3	TRBV10-3	CAISVAGGVADTQYF	TGTGCCATCAGTGTAGCGGGAGGAGTGGCAGATACGCAGTATTTT
-	-	TRBJ2-4	TRBV5-6	CASSFFKLGVGKNIQYF	TGTGCCAGCAGCTTTTTTAAGTTAGGGGTGGGCAAAAACATTCAGTACTTC
-	few	TRBJ1-3	TRBV5-1	CASSEGVTGNTIYF	TGCGCCAGCAGCGAGGGGGTGACTGGAAACACCATATATTTT
-	-	TRBJ2-1	TRBV7-2	CASSLQDNEQFF	TGTGCCAGCAGCCTACAGGACAATGAGCAGTTCTTC
-	-	TRBJ2-7	TRBV7-9	CASSRGAYEQYF	TGTGCCAGCTCTAGAGGGGCCTACGAGCAATACTTC
TRBD2	-	TRBJ2-7	TRBV19	CASSTSRTSGSYEQYF	TGTGCCAGTAGTACCTCTCGGACTAGCGGGAGCTACGAGCAGTACTTC
-	-	TRBJ2-5	TRBV19	CASSIRGRTPGETQYF	TGTGCCAGTAGTATCCGGGGGCGAACCCCAGGGGAGACCCAGTACTTC
-	-	TRBJ1-2	TRBV30	CASNWVYGYTF	TGTGCCTCCAACTGGGTCTATGGCTACACCTTC